This entry features one T cell receptor (beta chain) sequence. Its antigen is not identified. Measured with immunoSEQ multiplex PCR; TCRdb has only the in-frame clones, and not every one. The table includes about 110,000 clones, roughly 82% detected once. The data were taken from a study of T cell responses to AZD1222 COVID-19 vaccine. Study background: Second-dose schedules of about 4 or about 12 weeks were combined.

Overall study results and limits: Clonal diversity was possibly underestimated, and the donors were mostly white British, with more females.

CDR3 size: 13 residues. V was trimmed by 5 bases and J by 3 bases, leaving 11 bases between them. Germline assignment: CDR1 LNHDA and CDR2 SQIVND (reference sequence). The sequences come from peripheral blood, collected on day 0 of AZD1222 vaccination. The J gene is TRBJ2-7, the V gene TRBV19, with D possibly matching TRBD1 (6 bases). The receptor was isolated from an adult in good health. The CDR3 region has the DNA TGTGCCAGTAGTTCTGGACAGAACTACGAGCAGTACTTC. It is translated as CASSSGQNYEQYF.